The clone carrying this TCR beta chain has ten or more counts. Its specificity is not known. A much larger clone sits a single nucleotide away, making a read error possible. The V end lost 9 bases, the J end lost 0 bases, and 3 bases lay between the germline ends. The germline V gene has CDR1 LNHDA and CDR2 SQIVND (reference sequence). This CDR3 is 12 amino acids long. The sample originates from a study of blood T cells in healthy people across ages. The draw of peripheral blood yielded ten milliliters from each donor. General study findings and limits: Expanded clonotype changes were possibly confounded by unknown donor CMV status.

Alongside a J-beta primer mix, a sample-barcoded 5' primer served in a second PCR lasting about 7 to 11 cycles. TCRdb processed the 5' RACE reads anew with MiXCR; each CDR3 protein has one entry. The sample includes 1 million or so distinct CDR3 sequences, under 55% of them seen just once. The chain is built from TRBV19 and TRBJ2-6, with no clear D. Source material: blood. The origin of this receptor is a woman between 55 and 75 years old in good health. The CDR3 sequence is CASNSGANVLTF. The CDR3, as DNA: TGTGCCAGCAACTCTGGGGCCAACGTCCTGACTTTC.